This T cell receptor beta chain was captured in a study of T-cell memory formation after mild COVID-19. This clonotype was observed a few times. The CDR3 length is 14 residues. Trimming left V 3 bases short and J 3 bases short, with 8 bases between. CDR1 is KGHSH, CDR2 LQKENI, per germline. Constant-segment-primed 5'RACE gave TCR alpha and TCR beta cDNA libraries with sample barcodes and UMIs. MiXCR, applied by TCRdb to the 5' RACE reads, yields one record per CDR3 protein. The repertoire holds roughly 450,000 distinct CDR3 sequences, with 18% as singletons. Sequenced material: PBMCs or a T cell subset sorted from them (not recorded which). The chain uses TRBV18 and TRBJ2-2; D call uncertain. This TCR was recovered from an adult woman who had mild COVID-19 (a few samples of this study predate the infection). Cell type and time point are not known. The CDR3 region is CASSPTEYTGELFF. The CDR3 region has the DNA TGTGCCAGCTCACCCACAGAGTACACCGGGGAGCTGTTTTTT.